This section outlines one T cell receptor (beta chain) sequence together with its context. All enrollees were roughly 18 to 95 years old and from 24 US areas. Allocation to cohorts depended on clinical history reported by the participants. Authors' methods: The authors estimated nucleated cell counts from reference gene primer amplification. Assay used: immunoSEQ multiplex PCR; TCRdb lists only in-frame clones, some missing. Clonal size and the V and J genes are those of that table, whereas D and trimming came from the DNA. The sample holds a few hundred thousand clones; more than 75% are singletons and the top ten take 0.9% to 1.5%. This entry is derived from a study of blood T cell repertoires in COVID-19. Across the whole study: Sample material is recorded as cDNA or gDNA derived from T cells, B-cell-depleted T cells, or PBMCs.

The CDR3 has 14 residues. Germline CDR1 reads MNHEY; CDR2 reads SVGAGI. V was cut by 7 bases and J by 5 bases, with 17 bases left in between. The chain links TRBV6-5 to TRBJ1-2; D gene unclear. Specimen: PBMCs or T cells enriched from blood (not recorded which). The receptor's source is a young woman who had recovered from COVID-19. The CDR3 loop reads CASTLQSPDYGYTF. The CDR3 DNA reads as TGTGCCAGCACCCTACAGAGCCCGGATTATGGCTACACCTTC.